This T cell receptor (beta chain) was observed in a study of T cells in Graves' hyperthyroidism and ophthalmopathy. Regarding the study as a whole: A model of 13 V-J features distinguished ophthalmopathy from stable hyperthyroidism.

Germline V CDR1 and CDR2: SGHTA, FQGNSA. This CDR3 is built from 17 residues. The ends were cut back, 4 bases at V and 7 bases at J, with 20 bases in the middle. This clonotype came up a few times. Its antigen is not known. The investigators amplified TCR beta CDR3 regions from RNA transcripts. A set of HTBI primers served as the primers for a first-round RT-PCR of the TCR CDR3. In TCRdb, the multiplex PCR reads were re-called with MiXCR into one record per CDR3 protein. Among hundreds of thousands of distinct CDR3 sequences listed, more than 45% were seen once. The receptor was isolated from a woman aged 18-29 years with Graves' hyperthyroidism. The source material was peripheral blood or thyroid tissue (not recorded which). The chain uses TRBV7-2 and TRBJ1-6; the D gene is possibly TRBD1 (5 bases). The CDR3 bases are TGTGCCAGCAGCTCAAGGGACCTCGGGTTAGACAATTCACCCCTCCACTTT. Its protein product is CASSSRDLGLDNSPLHF.